A single sample is the source of the 6 T cell receptor beta chains below, sequenced in a study of blood T cell repertoires in COVID-19. Profiling relied on immunoSEQ multiplex PCR, and the TCRdb table lists in-frame clones only, not all of them. The sample holds about 130,000 clones, around four fifths seen once. The sample comprised peripheral blood. The receptors stem from a man aged 55 to 70 with acute or convalescent COVID-19.

This chain links TRBV5-1 with TRBJ1-1; D perhaps matches TRBD1 (5 bases). CDR3 length equals 13 residues. Trimming took 1 base from V and 5 from J, leaving 9 bases between them. Germline V lookup: CDR1 SGHRS, CDR2 YFSETQ. The CDR3 here is CASSLIGETEAFF. CDR3 nucleotide sequence: TGCGCCAGCAGCTTGATAGGGGAAACTGAAGCTTTCTTT.

The chain uses TRBV6-5 and TRBJ1-1; TRBD1 agrees at 8 bases. This CDR3 is built from 13 residues. The V and J ends lost 6 bases and 10 bases, in that order; junction bases with no gene match: 10. Germline V lookup: CDR1 MNHEY, CDR2 SVGAGI. The CDR3 is CASSPGQGIRAFF. CDR3 nucleotides: TGTGCCAGCAGCCCCGGACAGGGAATTAGAGCTTTCTTT.

This clone was seen just once. V and J are TRBV6-1 and TRBJ1-2, with 9 bases lining up with TRBD1. After removal of 3 bases from V and 6 bases from J, the junction contained 5 bases not matched to a gene. The germline CDR1 and CDR2 sequences are MNHNS and SASEGT. This CDR3 is built from 14 residues. The DNA for the CDR3 is TGTGCCAGCAGTGATCTGGACAGGGGCCATGGCTACACCTTC. Translated: CASSDLDRGHGYTF.

V and J are TRBV5-1 and TRBJ1-1; possibly TRBD1 for D (5 bases). The V gene's germline CDR1 is SGHRS and CDR2 YFSETQ. Trimming removed 1 base from V and 6 bases from J, with 16 bases in between. This CDR3 contains 15 residues. CDR3 DNA sequence: TGCGCCAGCAGCTTGTTCGGGGGAGAAGGGGCTGAAGCTTTCTTT. It yields the protein CASSLFGGEGAEAFF.

The gene calls are TRBV6-5 and TRBJ1-1; D not certain. This CDR3 comprises 14 residues. The V end lost 0 bases, the J end lost 0 bases, and 5 bases lay between the germline ends. CDR1 is MNHEY, CDR2 SVGAGI, per germline. DNA for the CDR3: TGTGCCAGCAGTTACTCGCGATTGAACACTGAAGCTTTCTTT. It translates to CASSYSRLNTEAFF.

The V gene is TRBV10-3, the J gene TRBJ2-7; D remains unclear. With 9 bases removed from V and 2 bases from J, the gap between germline ends came to 11 bases. Germline V gives CDR1 ENHRY, CDR2 SYGVKD. This CDR3 comprises 12 residues. CDR3: CAIGGSTYEQYF. The CDR3 region has the DNA TGTGCCATTGGCGGCAGTACCTACGAGCAGTACTTC.